What follows is one T cell receptor (beta chain) and its context. Its antigen is unidentified. The data belong to a study of T cell repertoires and HLA-DP antigens. Generated by immunoSEQ multiplex PCR, the TCRdb table keeps only in-frame clones and is missing some. The repertoire consists of around 90,000 clones, with 86% occurring once and the leading ten covering 1.5% to 2%. Germline CDR1 is SGDLS and CDR2 is YYNGEE. The CDR3 runs 16 residues. J lost 4 bases, V lost 3 bases, and 6 bases had no gene match. The V call is TRBV9, the J call TRBJ2-5; TRBD2 matches at 13 bases. What was sequenced was CD4+ T cells from PBMCs. The clonotype originates from a man aged 50-59 years in good health and CMV-seronegative. The CDR3 coding sequence is TGTGCCAGCAGCGCCTCCGGGACTAGCGGGGTAGAGACCCAGTACTTC. It codes for CASSASGTSGVETQYF.